This is a list of T cell receptor beta chains from one sample in a study of blood T cell repertoires in COVID-19. Only in-frame clones appear in the TCRdb table, and some are missing; sequencing was by immunoSEQ multiplex PCR. Counted here are fewer than 300,000 clones, about 87% occurring once; the ten biggest clones make up roughly 6%. The sample was peripheral blood. These receptors came from a woman in her forties or fifties with COVID-19, enrolled during active disease. CDR3s include the opening cysteine and the closing phenylalanine or tryptophan. A D gene is named only where the DNA matches it firmly. For some rows the clone size is stated as once, few or many, or as a class when expanded; others skip it.

>NA|TRBJ2-7|TRBV6-2/TRBV6-3|TRBD2
CASSYSSGSYYEQYF
TGTGCCAGCAGTTACTCGAGCGGGAGTTACTACGAGCAGTACTTC
>NA|TRBJ2-1|TRBV9|NA
CASSAGEGSYNEQFF
TGTGCCAGCAGCGCTGGCGAGGGCTCCTACAATGAGCAGTTCTTC
>NA|TRBJ2-7|TRBV30|TRBD1
CAWSQDRSYEQYF
TGTGCCTGGAGTCAGGACAGGTCCTACGAGCAGTACTTC
>NA|TRBJ1-3|TRBV5-1|NA
CASNPGGTDYGNTIYF
TGCGCCAGCAATCCTGGGGGTACGGACTATGGAAACACCATATATTTT
>NA|TRBJ1-4|TRBV5-1|TRBD1
CASSLNRGQEKLFF
TGCGCCAGCAGCTTGAACAGGGGGCAAGAAAAACTGTTTTTT
>NA|TRBJ1-1|TRBV6-5|NA
CASSPRSTANTEAFF
TGTGCCAGCAGTCCGCGTTCGACAGCGAACACTGAAGCTTTCTTT
>many|TRBJ2-3|TRBV11-2|NA
CASSLVGGGATDTQYF
TGTGCCAGCAGCTTAGTGGGTGGCGGGGCCACAGATACGCAGTATTTT
>NA|TRBJ2-1|TRBV4-1|NA
CASSQVGAEANEQFF
TGCGCCAGCAGCCAAGTTGGTGCAGAGGCCAATGAGCAGTTCTTC
>NA|TRBJ2-2|TRBV27|NA
CASSWGGTGELFF
TGTGCCAGCAGTTGGGGAGGCACCGGGGAGCTGTTTTTT
>NA|TRBJ1-4|TRBV3-1/TRBV3-2|NA
CASSLGQLATNEKLFF
TGTGCCAGCAGCCTTGGACAACTTGCAACTAATGAAAAACTGTTTTTT
>NA|TRBJ1-6|TRBV7-9|NA
CASSLEQYNSPLHF
TGTGCCAGCAGCTTAGAACAGTATAATTCACCCCTCCACTTT
>NA|TRBJ1-5|TRBV5-6|NA
CASSLGRDQPQHF
TGTGCCAGCAGCTTGGGGAGGGATCAGCCCCAGCATTTT
>few|TRBJ1-1|TRBV6-5|NA
CASSLTQNTEAFF
TGTGCCAGCAGTTTAACACAGAACACTGAAGCTTTCTTT
>NA|TRBJ1-2|TRBV10-3|NA
CAISESRSTGSSYGYTF
TGTGCCATCAGTGAGTCGAGGTCGACAGGTTCTAGCTATGGCTACACCTTC
>NA|TRBJ2-7|TRBV11-2|TRBD1
CASSLGRQGTTYEQYF
TGTGCCAGCAGCTTAGGAAGACAGGGGACCACCTACGAGCAGTACTTC
>NA|TRBJ2-1|TRBV7-9|TRBD1
CASSFLIRDRQNEQFF
TGTGCCAGCAGCTTTCTCATCCGGGACAGACAAAATGAGCAGTTCTTC
>NA|TRBJ1-2|TRBV13|NA
CASRDTPSYGYTF
TGTGCCAGCCGGGACACTCCGAGCTATGGCTACACCTTC
>NA|TRBJ1-1|TRBV5-1|NA
CASSLFGVPGVNTEAFF
TGCGCCAGCAGCTTGTTCGGGGTCCCGGGTGTGAACACTGAAGCTTTCTTT
>NA|TRBJ2-3|TRBV30|TRBD2
CAWSRTSADTQYF
TGTGCCTGGAGTCGGACTAGCGCGGATACGCAGTATTTT
>NA|TRBJ2-1|TRBV27|TRBD2
CASSYGGNEQFF
TGTGCCAGCTCTTACGGGGGGAATGAGCAGTTCTTC
>NA|TRBJ2-1|TRBV2|NA
CASSSRSRSGNEQFF
TGTGCCAGCAGTTCCAGGTCTCGATCGGGAAATGAGCAGTTCTTC
>NA|TRBJ1-1|TRBV27|NA
CASSPRRGGGNTEAFF
TGTGCCAGCAGTCCCCGAAGAGGAGGAGGGAACACTGAAGCTTTCTTT
>NA|TRBJ2-2|TRBV6-4|TRBD1
CASSDARGLAGELFF
TGTGCCAGCAGTGACGCCAGGGGGCTAGCCGGGGAGCTGTTTTTT
>NA|TRBJ1-2|TRBV27|TRBD1
CASSFRQGAHGYTF
TGTGCCAGCAGTTTTAGGCAGGGGGCCCATGGCTACACCTTC
>NA|TRBJ2-1|TRBV30|NA
CAWSVKTGSLSYNEQFF
TGTGCCTGGAGTGTAAAAACCGGGAGTTTGTCCTACAATGAGCAGTTCTTC
>NA|TRBJ2-1|TRBV18|TRBD2
CASSPPKVAGGPSYNEQFF
TGTGCCAGCTCACCACCCAAAGTAGCGGGAGGCCCCTCCTACAATGAGCAGTTCTTC
>NA|TRBJ1-1|TRBV7-9|NA
CASSLAQRNTEAFF
TGTGCCAGCAGCTTAGCACAGAGAAACACTGAAGCTTTCTTT
>NA|TRBJ2-5|TRBV9|TRBD1
CASSVGTGGEETQYF
TGTGCCAGCAGCGTAGGGACAGGGGGCGAAGAGACCCAGTACTTC
>NA|TRBJ2-7|TRBV5-4|TRBD2
CASSQRSGRSAYEQYF
TGTGCCAGCAGCCAACGAAGCGGGAGGAGTGCCTACGAGCAGTACTTC
>NA|TRBJ1-4|TRBV6-1|NA
CASSELGRGLHEKLFF
TGTGCCAGCAGTGAACTCGGGCGGGGGCTGCATGAAAAACTGTTTTTT
>NA|TRBJ2-5|TRBV5-1|NA
CASSLDRVKETQYF
TGCGCCAGCAGCTTGGACAGGGTTAAGGAGACCCAGTACTTC
>NA|TRBJ1-1|TRBV18|TRBD1
CATNRQGQDTEAFF
TGTGCCACCAACCGACAGGGACAGGACACTGAAGCTTTCTTT
>NA|TRBJ2-5|TRBV5-8|TRBD2
CASSSGRLAGGPRETQYF
TGTGCCAGCAGCTCCGGGAGACTAGCGGGAGGGCCCCGGGAGACCCAGTACTTC
>NA|TRBJ2-7|TRBV28|TRBD1
CASSDGQGAYEQYF
TGTGCCAGCAGCGATGGACAGGGGGCCTACGAGCAGTACTTC
>NA|TRBJ1-2|TRBV19|TRBD1
CASSDKYRGDYGYTF
TGTGCCAGTAGCGACAAGTACAGGGGTGACTATGGCTACACCTTC
>NA|TRBJ2-1|TRBV5-1|TRBD2
CASSLGLAGGYNEQFF
TGCGCCAGCAGCTTGGGTCTAGCGGGAGGGTATAATGAGCAGTTCTTC
>once|TRBJ1-2|TRBV3-1/TRBV3-2|NA
CASSQGGGRGYGYTF
TGTGCCAGCAGCCAAGGCGGGGGGCGTGGATATGGCTACACCTTC
>NA|TRBJ1-1|TRBV9|NA
CASSTHPGDTEAFF
TGTGCCAGCAGCACCCATCCGGGGGACACTGAAGCTTTCTTT
>NA|TRBJ1-2|TRBV24-1|NA
CATSDPGTSPYGYTF
TGTGCCACCAGTGATCCCGGGACTTCCCCCTATGGCTACACCTTC
>NA|TRBJ2-7|TRBV4-1|NA
CASSPRNSEYEQYF
TGCGCCAGCAGCCCCCGTAATTCCGAGTACGAGCAGTACTTC
>once|TRBJ1-1|TRBV18|NA
CASSPFGVGSSGLNTEAFF
TGTGCCAGCTCACCATTCGGCGTTGGGTCGAGCGGGCTGAACACTGAAGCTTTCTTT
>NA|TRBJ1-1|TRBV30|NA
CAWSVGASTEAFF
TGTGCCTGGAGCGTAGGGGCCAGCACTGAAGCTTTCTTT
>medium-sized|TRBJ2-5|TRBV6-1|TRBD2
CASSEGLAGGPVPQETQYF
TGTGCCAGCAGTGAAGGACTAGCGGGAGGGCCGGTGCCCCAAGAGACCCAGTACTTC
>NA|TRBJ1-2|TRBV5-1|TRBD1
CASSDSGTGRYTF
TGCGCCAGCAGCGATTCCGGGACAGGGAGGTACACCTTC
>NA|TRBJ2-7|TRBV7-9|NA
CASSPEQGRTYEQYF
TGTGCCAGCAGCCCCGAGCAGGGGCGAACCTACGAGCAGTACTTC
>NA|TRBJ2-1|TRBV5-1|NA
CASGPRSAGLGHNEQFF
TGCGCCAGCGGACCCAGGTCTGCGGGGCTTGGGCACAATGAGCAGTTCTTC
>NA|TRBJ1-1|TRBV6-5|NA
CASSGGRAPGTEAFF
TGTGCCAGCAGCGGGGGGAGGGCCCCGGGGACTGAAGCTTTCTTT
>NA|TRBJ2-3|TRBV5-4|TRBD2
CASSLGLVADTQYF
TGTGCCAGCAGTCTTGGACTAGTAGCAGATACGCAGTATTTT
>NA|TRBJ2-1|TRBV7-2|NA
CASSMQSLNEQFF
TGTGCCAGCAGCATGCAAAGCTTAAATGAGCAGTTCTTC